These 12 T cell receptor beta chains share one sample of origin, sequenced in a study of beta chain features in type 1 diabetes. Study outcomes and limitations: When Type 1 diabetes patients were examined, their TCRB CDR3s proved moderately but significantly shorter in all four CD4+ subsets.

Antigens of these TCRs are unknown. All of the isolated RNA was reverse transcribed, so expressed TCRB transcripts were sequenced. The method was immunoSEQ multiplex PCR; TCRdb's version includes in-frame clones alone and lacks a portion of them. The sample has approximately 270,000 clones, 14% seen once. The material sequenced was naive CD4+ T cells from blood. These TCRs come from a young man with type 1 diabetes.

This clone was recorded a few times. V gene TRBV5-1 combines with J gene TRBJ2-1, with 9 bases that match TRBD2. Trimming took 6 bases from V and 2 from J; bases not matched to a gene: 9. Germline-derived CDR1 and CDR2 are SGHRS and YFSETQ. The CDR3 has 16 amino acids. In nucleotides, the CDR3 is TGCGCCAGCATGAGTAGCGGGAGTCTCACCTACAATGAGCAGTTCTTC. Amino acid sequence: CASMSSGSLTYNEQFF.

The chain has TRBV2 and TRBJ2-5; possible D gene TRBD2, 5 bases. The CDR3 sequence is 14 residues long. Germline V gene data show CDR1 as SNHLY and CDR2 as FYNNEI. Trimming left V 0 bases short and J 7 bases short, with 12 bases between. CDR3 nucleotides: TGTGCCAGCAGTGAAGCCGCTAGCTACAGGACCCAGTACTTC. Translation gives CASSEAASYRTQYF.

In its sample, this clone was seen a few times. The V and J genes are TRBV15 and TRBJ2-7; 8 nucleotides match TRBD2. The germline V gene has CDR1 LNHNV and CDR2 YYDKDF (reference sequence). Trimming took 9 bases from V and 5 from J; bases not matched to a gene: 12. This CDR3 is 14 amino acids long. CDR3 amino acids: CATMDSGKLNEQYF. The DNA for the CDR3 is TGTGCCACAATGGATAGCGGGAAGCTGAACGAGCAGTACTTC.

This rearrangement joins TRBV7-3 to TRBJ2-1; 8 positions match TRBD2. V trimming: 2 bases; J trimming: 7 bases; junction bases outside the gene matches: 13. CDR3 size: 17 residues. Germline lookup yields CDR1 SGHTA and CDR2 FQGTGA. The CDR3 coding sequence is TGTGCCAGCAGCTTAGGGTCGACTAGCGCTGCGGGGAATGAGCAGTTCTTC. Translating gives CASSLGSTSAAGNEQFF.

The chain is built from TRBV7-9 and TRBJ2-1, with 7 bases aligning to TRBD2. The CDR3 extends over 13 amino acids. V shed 4 bases and J 5 bases; nucleotides not matched to a gene: 2. Germline lookup yields CDR1 SEHNR and CDR2 FQNEAQ (reference sequence). The CDR3 sequence: CASSWTRDNEQFF. The CDR3 DNA reads as TGTGCCAGCAGCTGGACTAGGGACAATGAGCAGTTCTTC.

Only a few counts were recorded for this clone. The chain recombines TRBV6-6 with TRBJ1-2; 9 bases are a match to TRBD1. With 4 bases clipped from V and 4 bases from J, the junction kept 1 base outside the gene matches. Per germline, CDR1 MNHNY and CDR2 SVGAGI (reference sequence). CDR3 length: 13 residues. Here the CDR3 reads CASSSDRGYGYTF. CDR3 in DNA: TGTGCCAGCAGTTCGGACAGGGGCTATGGCTACACCTTC.

DNA of the CDR3: TGTGCCAGTAGCGGGAGTGGAGATACGCAGTATTTT. Translating gives CASSGSGDTQYF. V and J are TRBV6-5 and TRBJ2-3, with 9 bases aligning to TRBD2. Germline-derived CDR1 and CDR2 are MNHEY and SVGAGI. V lost 9 bases, J lost 5 bases, and 3 bases stayed unmatched. The CDR3 loop spans 12 amino acids.

This clone was found a few times. The chain is built from TRBV10-3 and TRBJ1-1; D is ambiguous. V lost 9 bases and J 0 bases, leaving 14 bases between the germline ends. The CDR3 loop spans 14 amino acids. Germline CDR1 and CDR2: ENHRY and SYGVKD. The CDR3 spells CAISGGRLNTEAFF. CDR3 sequence (DNA): TGTGCCATTTCTGGTGGCAGATTGAACACTGAAGCTTTCTTT.

This clone was counted only a few times. The rearrangement links TRBV7-2 to TRBJ1-1; D remains unclear. Germline values: CDR1 SGHTA, CDR2 FQGNSA. V dropped 2 bases and J dropped 3 bases, with 7 bases sitting between them. This CDR3 has 13 residues. The CDR3 reads CASSLLGYTEAFF. The DNA for the CDR3 is TGTGCCAGCAGCTTACTGGGCTACACTGAAGCTTTCTTT.

This clone was seen only a few times. The chain has TRBV5-1 and TRBJ2-1, with 8 bases identical to TRBD2. V trimming: 0 bases; J trimming: 0 bases; junction bases outside the gene matches: 2. There are 16 residues in the CDR3. The germline V gene has CDR1 SGHRS and CDR2 YFSETQ. The CDR3 here is CASSLDGRASYNEQFF. The DNA of the CDR3 is TGCGCCAGCAGCTTGGACGGGAGGGCCTCCTACAATGAGCAGTTCTTC.

Here the CDR3 DNA reads TGTGCCAGCGCCGGGACAGCGGCGTCCGGCTACACCTTC. This sequence encodes CASAGTAASGYTF. The chain employs TRBV7-3 and TRBJ1-2, with TRBD1 matching over 7 bases. CDR1 and CDR2 from the germline V gene are SGHTA and FQGTGA. V trimming: 8 bases; J trimming: 8 bases; junction bases outside the gene matches: 11. CDR3 length equals 13 residues.

In its sample, this clone was seen a few times. The chain carries TRBV5-4 and TRBJ2-7; 7 nucleotides line up with TRBD2. The CDR3 totals 14 residues. Germline CDR1 and CDR2: SGHNT and YYREEE (reference sequence). Trimming took 4 bases from V and 2 from J; bases not matched to a gene: 6. The CDR3 region has the DNA TGTGCCAGCAGCAATCTAGCGGAACCCTACGAGCAGTACTTC. This codes for CASSNLAEPYEQYF.